This T cell receptor (beta chain) was sequenced for a study of tumor-infiltrating lymphocytes in primary liver carcinoma. Synthesis of TCR beta cDNA was carried out from around 500 ng total RNA with a constant-region primer. Three rounds of nested multiplex PCR with slightly modified ARM-PCR produced TCR beta libraries. TCRdb used MiXCR to reprocess the multiplex PCR reads, holding one entry per CDR3 protein. Of about 310,000 distinct CDR3 sequences listed, about 50% are singletons. In addition to blood RNA drawn from unsorted whole blood, germline DNA was extracted. The clonotype was recovered from a woman aged 25-40 years with primary liver carcinoma and hepatitis B virus infection. The source material was peripheral blood.

CDR3 nucleotide sequence: TGTGCCAGCATTAGGAGGGGGGGGACCCAGTACTTC. It is translated as CASIRRGGTQYF. This sequence joins TRBV5-6 and TRBJ2-5, with D possibly matching TRBD2 (7 bases). Germline V gene lookup returns CDR1 SGHDT and CDR2 YYEEEE. The germline V and J ends were trimmed by 6 bases and 7 bases, with 13 bases remaining between them. This CDR3 contains 12 residues.